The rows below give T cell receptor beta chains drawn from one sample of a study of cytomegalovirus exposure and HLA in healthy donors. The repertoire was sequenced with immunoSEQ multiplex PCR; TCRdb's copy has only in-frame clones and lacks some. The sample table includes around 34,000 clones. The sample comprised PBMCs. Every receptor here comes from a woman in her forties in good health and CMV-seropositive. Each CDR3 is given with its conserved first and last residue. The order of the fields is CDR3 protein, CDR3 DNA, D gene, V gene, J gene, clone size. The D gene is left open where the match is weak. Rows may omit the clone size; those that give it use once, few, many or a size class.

CDR3aa: CASRRGNTEAFF
CDR3nt: TGTGCCAGCAGAAGGGGGAACACTGAAGCTTTCTTT
d_gene: .
v_gene: TRBV25-1
j_gene: TRBJ1-1
abundance: .

CDR3aa: CASSHELASGTDTQYF
CDR3nt: TGCGCCAGCAGCCATGAACTAGCGTCTGGCACAGATACGCAGTATTTT
d_gene: TRBD2
v_gene: TRBV4-3
j_gene: TRBJ2-3
abundance: .

CDR3aa: CASSIGTGWGREQFF
CDR3nt: TGTGCCAGTAGTATAGGGACAGGGTGGGGTCGTGAGCAGTTCTTC
d_gene: TRBD1
v_gene: TRBV19
j_gene: TRBJ2-1
abundance: .

CDR3aa: CASSWGGTDTGELFF
CDR3nt: TGTGCCAGTAGTTGGGGCGGGACGGACACCGGGGAGCTGTTTTTT
d_gene: .
v_gene: TRBV19
j_gene: TRBJ2-2
abundance: .

CDR3aa: CASTLSWGNTIYF
CDR3nt: TGTGCCAGCACCTTGAGTTGGGGAAACACCATATATTTT
d_gene: .
v_gene: TRBV7-2
j_gene: TRBJ1-3
abundance: .

CDR3aa: CASSLTGTSGIEQYF
CDR3nt: TGTGCCAGCAGCTTAACTGGGACTAGCGGAATCGAGCAGTACTTC
d_gene: TRBD2
v_gene: TRBV7-9
j_gene: TRBJ2-7
abundance: .

CDR3aa: CASSLPRETQYF
CDR3nt: TGTGCCAGCAGCCTCCCCCGAGAGACCCAGTACTTC
d_gene: .
v_gene: TRBV5-6
j_gene: TRBJ2-5
abundance: .

CDR3aa: CASSFVRAGGETQYF
CDR3nt: TGCGCCAGCAGCTTCGTTAGGGCGGGGGGAGAGACCCAGTACTTC
d_gene: TRBD2
v_gene: TRBV5-1
j_gene: TRBJ2-5
abundance: .

CDR3aa: CASSRGLKQGNQPQHF
CDR3nt: TGTGCCAGCAGTAGGGGGTTAAAACAGGGGAATCAGCCCCAGCATTTT
d_gene: TRBD1
v_gene: TRBV28
j_gene: TRBJ1-5
abundance: .

CDR3aa: CATTSPRGGYEQYF
CDR3nt: TGTGCCACCACTTCCCCTAGGGGGGGCTACGAGCAGTACTTC
d_gene: .
v_gene: TRBV28
j_gene: TRBJ2-7
abundance: .

CDR3aa: CASTGRGLEKLFF
CDR3nt: TGTGCCAGCACGGGAAGGGGGCTAGAAAAACTGTTTTTT
d_gene: TRBD1
v_gene: TRBV6-1
j_gene: TRBJ1-4
abundance: .

CDR3aa: CASSPWTSPNTGELFF
CDR3nt: TGTGCCAGCAGCCCCTGGACTAGCCCGAACACCGGGGAGCTGTTTTTT
d_gene: TRBD2
v_gene: TRBV4-2
j_gene: TRBJ2-2
abundance: .

CDR3aa: CASSPGGTDQPQHF
CDR3nt: TGCGCCAGCAGCCCGGGGGGCACGGATCAGCCCCAGCATTTT
d_gene: .
v_gene: TRBV5-1
j_gene: TRBJ1-5
abundance: .

CDR3aa: CASRLLAGSYEQYF
CDR3nt: TGTGCCAGCAGGTTACTAGCGGGATCTTACGAGCAGTACTTC
d_gene: TRBD2
v_gene: TRBV6-1
j_gene: TRBJ2-7
abundance: .

CDR3aa: CATSRDRGGGKNQYF
CDR3nt: TGTGCCACCAGCAGAGATAGGGGCGGAGGGAAGAACCAGTACTTC
d_gene: .
v_gene: TRBV15
j_gene: TRBJ2-5
abundance: .

CDR3aa: CASSLGVVGRGSYEQYF
CDR3nt: TGTGCCAGCAGCTTGGGTGTCGTGGGCAGGGGCTCCTACGAGCAGTACTTC
d_gene: .
v_gene: TRBV5-8
j_gene: TRBJ2-7
abundance: .

CDR3aa: CASSPINTEAFF
CDR3nt: TGTGCCAGCAGCCCAATTAACACTGAAGCTTTCTTT
d_gene: .
v_gene: TRBV7-6
j_gene: TRBJ1-1
abundance: medium-sized

CDR3aa: CAWSVSGLGQPQHF
CDR3nt: TGTGCCTGGAGTGTGAGCGGGCTGGGTCAGCCCCAGCATTTT
d_gene: .
v_gene: TRBV30
j_gene: TRBJ1-5
abundance: .

CDR3aa: CASSVETGGNEQFF
CDR3nt: TGTGCCAGCAGTGTAGAGACAGGGGGCAATGAGCAGTTCTTC
d_gene: TRBD1
v_gene: TRBV2
j_gene: TRBJ2-1
abundance: .

CDR3aa: CASVRGDTGELFF
CDR3nt: TGTGCCAGCGTTCGGGGGGACACCGGGGAGCTGTTTTTT
d_gene: TRBD2
v_gene: TRBV28
j_gene: TRBJ2-2
abundance: .